This TCR beta chain was sequenced for a study of identical twins. TCRdb re-analysed the 5' RACE reads in MiXCR, keeping a single row per CDR3 protein. The table lists some 320,000 distinct CDR3 sequences, more than 9% of them singletons. In every case, the donor was a healthy Caucasian. This CDR3 region has 15 residues. CDR1 is MNHEY, CDR2 SMNVEV, per germline (reference sequence). Trimming cost V 4 bases and J 1 base, with 12 bases left between them. The same specimen was also included in a second study, on yellow fever vaccine responses in identical twins. According to that study: Reportedly, twins showed a vaccine T cell response that looked partly convergent and partly personalized.

This TCR came from a woman younger than 35 in good health. The rearrangement joins TRBV27 to TRBJ2-3; tentative D call: TRBD2 (5 bases). The sample comprised CD8+ T cells sorted from blood. The CDR3 DNA follows: TGTGCCAGCAGTTACGCGGGTAGGGGCACAGATACGCAGTATTTT. Translation gives CASSYAGRGTDTQYF.